These 14 T cell receptor beta chains share one sample of origin, sequenced in a study of response to subunit inactivated influenza vaccine. TCRdb reprocessed the RT-PCR reads via MiXCR and lists one record per CDR3 protein. The data contain 500,000 to 700,000 distinct CDR3 sequences, around 25% of them singletons. The data also belong to a second study, concerning T cells expressing NK-cell markers. That publication notes: 5'RACE template switching with UMIs generated TCR beta cDNA.

Source: CD4+ T cells sorted from PBMCs, taken 11 to 12 days after vaccination. All receptors come from a man aged 45-65 years who received an inactivated influenza vaccine.

There are a few counts of this clonotype. The chain employs TRBV7-9 and TRBJ2-1, with TRBD2 matching over 9 bases. CDR1 SEHNR and CDR2 FQNEAQ come from the germline V gene (reference sequence). The CDR3 spans 15 residues. Trimming removed 2 bases from V and 4 bases from J; junction bases left unmatched: 3. CDR3 protein: CASSLRLAEYNEQFF. The CDR3 DNA reads as TGTGCCAGCAGCTTAAGACTAGCGGAGTACAATGAGCAGTTCTTC.

The J gene is TRBJ1-2, the V gene TRBV3-1, with 9 positions matching TRBD1. The CDR3 loop spans 13 amino acids. J gave up 3 bases and V 11 bases, and 7 bases lay outside the gene matches. Germline CDR1 is LGHDT and CDR2 is YNNKEL (reference sequence). The CDR3 reads CAHGQGSDYGYTF. The DNA for the CDR3 is TGTGCCCACGGACAGGGGTCTGACTATGGCTACACCTTC.

This rearrangement joins TRBV10-3 to TRBJ2-2; unclear D gene. Between the trimmed V and J ends, which lost 8 bases and 4 bases, there was a span of 14 bases. The CDR3 runs 14 residues. Germline V gene sequence: CDR1 ENHRY, CDR2 SYGVKD. The CDR3 protein is CAISAPGRTGELFF. CDR3 DNA: TGTGCCATCTCCGCCCCCGGGCGCACCGGGGAGCTGTTTTTT.

The chain links TRBV10-3 to TRBJ1-5, with 7 bases that match TRBD1. Germline-derived CDR1 and CDR2 are ENHRY and SYGVKD. J gave up 6 bases and V 6 bases, and 8 bases lay outside the gene matches. The CDR3 extends over 14 amino acids. The CDR3 sequence: CAISEEYRGQPQHF. CDR3 DNA sequence: TGTGCCATCAGCGAGGAATACAGGGGTCAGCCCCAGCATTTT.

This clonotype was observed a handful of times. The chain combines TRBV5-1 with TRBJ2-1; possible D gene TRBD1, 5 bases. The CDR3 sequence is 16 residues long. V was cut by 3 bases and J by 1 base, with 14 bases left in between. Germline CDR1 SGHRS, CDR2 YFSETQ. DNA of the CDR3: TGCGCCAGCAGCTCAACAGGTTCCCTTTCCTACAATGAGCAGTTCTTC. This translates into CASSSTGSLSYNEQFF.

J is TRBJ1-3 and V is TRBV4-3; D is uncertain. Germline CDR1 and CDR2: LGHNA and YSLEER. The CDR3 runs 17 residues. Trimming took 0 bases from V and 4 from J, leaving 16 bases between them. In nucleotides, the CDR3 is TGCGCCAGCAGCCAAGATTCTCGGGTCCCTGCCGGAAACACCATATATTTT. Its translation is CASSQDSRVPAGNTIYF.

The chain has TRBV5-1 and TRBJ2-1; D is ambiguous. Trimming pared 3 bases from V and 2 bases from J, leaving 9 bases between. The CDR3 runs to 14 residues. Germline V gene sequence: CDR1 SGHRS, CDR2 YFSETQ. CDR3 in amino acids: CASSSYKAYNEQFF. CDR3 bases: TGCGCCAGCAGCTCGTACAAGGCCTACAATGAGCAGTTCTTC.

The chain combines TRBV7-9 with TRBJ1-4; no clear D. Germline loops: CDR1 SEHNR, CDR2 FQNEAQ (reference sequence). The V end lost 2 bases, the J end lost 8 bases, and 15 bases lay between the germline ends. The CDR3 is made up of 15 amino acids. CDR3 amino acids: CASSLSVGMGEKLFF. CDR3 sequence (DNA): TGTGCCAGCAGCTTATCGGTGGGGATGGGAGAAAAACTGTTTTTT.

This clonotype appeared a few times. The V call is TRBV20-1, the J call TRBJ2-1, with D possibly being TRBD2 (6 bases). The CDR3 sequence is 17 residues long. Germline V CDR1 and CDR2: DFQATT, SNEGSKA (reference sequence). V lost 2 bases to trimming and J lost 2 bases, with 19 bases between them. The CDR3 nucleotides are TGCAGTGCTAGACTACCCATTGAGCGGGTAACCTACAATGAGCAGTTCTTC. Translated, it gives CSARLPIERVTYNEQFF.

CDR3 DNA sequence: TGTGCCAGCAGAAAGGGACTATTTCAGTACTTC. Translated: CASRKGLFQYF. The chain combines TRBV6-2 or TRBV6-3 with TRBJ2-4; TRBD2 agrees at 7 bases. The CDR3 spans 11 residues. V was pared by 6 bases and J by 11 bases, with 4 bases of the junction left unmatched. The germline V gene encodes CDR1 MNHEY and CDR2 SVGEGT.

The chain carries TRBV20-1 and TRBJ2-7; TRBD2 matches at 9 bases. Germline V gene sequence: CDR1 DFQATT, CDR2 SNEGSKA (reference sequence). J was trimmed by 2 bases and V by 1 base; bases with no gene match: 3. The length of the CDR3 is 14 residues. The CDR3 DNA reads TGCAGTGCTAGAGTTCCTAGCGGGGCCTACGAGCAGTACTTC. It encodes CSARVPSGAYEQYF.

This chain joins TRBV27 and TRBJ2-7; 11 bases map to TRBD2. Trimming cost V 5 bases and J 4 bases; bases outside gene matches: 10. Germline V gene sequence: CDR1 MNHEY, CDR2 SMNVEV (reference sequence). This CDR3 spans 16 amino acids. The CDR3 DNA reads as TGTGCCAGCAGTCCCTCCCTAGCGGGAGGTTCTTACGAGCAGTACTTC. It is translated as CASSPSLAGGSYEQYF.

Only a few counts were recorded for this clonotype. The chain carries TRBV18 and TRBJ2-5, with TRBD2 identical over 7 bases. This CDR3 has 16 amino acids. V dropped 5 bases and J dropped 3; count of bases not matched to a gene: 12. Germline V gives CDR1 KGHSH, CDR2 LQKENI. CDR3 loop: CASSWVGGGTEETQYF. As DNA, the CDR3 is TGTGCCAGCTCATGGGTTGGCGGGGGAACCGAAGAGACCCAGTACTTC. The full variable domain, its missing parts supplied by reference TRBV18 and TRBJ2-5, is NAGVMQNPRHLVRRRGQEARLRCSPMKGHSHVYWYRQLPEEGLKFMVYLQKENIIDESGMPKERFSAEFPKEGPSILRIQQVVRGDSAAYFCASSWVGGGTEETQYFGPGTRLLVL.

This clonotype has ten or more counts. V gene TRBV5-5 combines with J gene TRBJ2-5; possibly TRBD1 for D (5 bases). CDR1 is SGHKS, CDR2 YYEKEE, per germline (reference sequence). There are 15 residues in the CDR3. V shed 3 bases and J shed 5 bases, with 17 bases lying between them. CDR3 in DNA: TGTGCCAGCAGCTCACAGGCTGGGTGGTCTGAGACCCAGTACTTC. Translating gives CASSSQAGWSETQYF. The full variable domain, in which reference TRBV5-5 and TRBJ2-5 provide the parts outside the CDR3, is DAGVTQSPTHLIKTRGQQVTLRCSPISGHKSVSWYQQVLGQGPQFIFQYYEKEERGRGNFPDRFSARQFPNYSSELNVNALLLGDSALYLCASSSQAGWSETQYFGPGTRLLVL.